These T cell receptor beta chains were read from a single sample in a study of CD8 T cells in Susac syndrome. TCRdb ran MiXCR on the immunoSEQ multiplex PCR reads and lists one entry per CDR3 protein. The sample lists roughly 80,000 distinct CDR3 sequences; around 94% were seen once. The sample taken for sequencing was CD8+ T cells from PBMCs. The receptors shown here come from a human donor with Susac syndrome. CDR3s include the opening cysteine and the closing phenylalanine or tryptophan. The D gene is left open where the match is weak.

V: TRBV25-1
J: TRBJ2-3
D: .
CDR3: CASSEWKGSDTQYF

V: TRBV27
J: TRBJ1-2
D: .
CDR3: CATYEGGGYTF

V: TRBV9
J: TRBJ2-1
D: TRBD2
CDR3: CASSPGSGGANEQFF

V: TRBV3-1
J: TRBJ2-3
D: .
CDR3: CASTRGRGKGTDTQYF

V: TRBV2
J: TRBJ2-3
D: TRBD1
CDR3: CASRSTGDAQYF

V: TRBV29-1
J: TRBJ2-2
D: TRBD2
CDR3: CSVDRGGSTGELFF

V: TRBV4-3
J: TRBJ1-1
D: TRBD1
CDR3: CASSHYHRGNTEAFF

V: TRBV4-1
J: TRBJ2-1
D: TRBD2
CDR3: CASSQVLAGGGNEQFF

V: TRBV11-2
J: TRBJ2-7
D: TRBD1
CDR3: CASSGQDPIEQYF

V: TRBV6-5
J: TRBJ2-7
D: .
CDR3: CATEDRDTSYEQYF

V: TRBV7-9
J: TRBJ1-1
D: TRBD1
CDR3: CASSSTDRGGTEAFF

V: TRBV12-3/TRBV12-4
J: TRBJ2-1
D: .
CDR3: CASSYSGSSYNEQFF

V: TRBV10-3
J: TRBJ2-1
D: TRBD2
CDR3: CAISDGGGTNNEQFF

V: TRBV9
J: TRBJ1-2
D: .
CDR3: CASSGWTDGYTF

V: TRBV24-1
J: TRBJ2-7
D: .
CDR3: CATSDGGSYEQYF

V: TRBV29-1
J: TRBJ2-1
D: .
CDR3: CSVELGASSYNEQFF

V: TRBV13
J: TRBJ1-1
D: .
CDR3: CASSLTTRAEAFF